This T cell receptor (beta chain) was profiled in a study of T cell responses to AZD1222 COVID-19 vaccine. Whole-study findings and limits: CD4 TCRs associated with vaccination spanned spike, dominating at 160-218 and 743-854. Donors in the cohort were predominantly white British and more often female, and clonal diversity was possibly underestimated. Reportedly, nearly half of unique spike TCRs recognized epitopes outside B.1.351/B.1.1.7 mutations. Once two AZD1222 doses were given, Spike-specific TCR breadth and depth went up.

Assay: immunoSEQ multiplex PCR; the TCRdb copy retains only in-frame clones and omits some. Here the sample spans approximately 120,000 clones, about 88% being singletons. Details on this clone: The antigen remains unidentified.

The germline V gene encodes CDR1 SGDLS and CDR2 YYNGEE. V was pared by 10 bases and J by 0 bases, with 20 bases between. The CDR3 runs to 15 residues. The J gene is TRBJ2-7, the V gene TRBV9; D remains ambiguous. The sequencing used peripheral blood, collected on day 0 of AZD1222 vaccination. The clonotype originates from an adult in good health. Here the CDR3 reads CASSRGVASSYEQYF. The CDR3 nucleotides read TGTGCCTCCTCTCGTGGGGTAGCTAGCTCCTACGAGCAGTACTTC.